This TCR beta chain appears in the sequencing data of a study of blood T cell repertoires in COVID-19 (dated by TCRdb to 2018 to 2021). Regarding the complete study: Samples covering the acute and convalescent phases of COVID-19 were provided by collaborators in the United States, Italy and Spain. The material from the prospective study consisted of cDNA or gDNA derived from T cells, B-cell-depleted T cells, or PBMCs. The dataset comprised deeply sampled blood TCRbeta repertoires from subjects exposed to, actively infected with, or recovered from COVID-19. The repertoires were released in a freely available public database intended as a resource for research on the immune response to SARS-CoV-2. The samples were drawn from the first 160 participants of the ongoing ImmuneRACE study and from 1,254 subjects provided by 6 global collaborators. Nearly every sample came with metadata listing a de-identified subject ID, COVID-19 status, age in years and sex. Where HLA class I and class II types were available, the types were taken from metadata supplied by the sample provider, not from assay-based typing.

V is pruned by 2 bases and J by 5 bases, leaving 7 bases of the junction without a gene match. Including the terminal cysteine and phenylalanine, the CDR3 comprises 16 residues. The entry retains the CDR3 DNA only, 48 bases that are in frame from base 1. The CDR1 and CDR2 encoded by the germline V gene are MNHNS and SASEGT. On this clone: There is no known antigen for this receptor. Base-call qualities are not available, and no considerably larger clone is one nucleotide away.

TCRbeta CDR3 regions were amplified from genomic DNA by means of the immunoSEQ Assay, a bias-controlled multiplex PCR. On the authors' methods: Nucleated cell counts per sample were estimated from amplification of reference gene primers within the assay. To quantify the absolute abundance of each unique TCRbeta CDR3 rearrangement, sequence reads were collapsed and filtered. For each sample, productive Simpson clonality was calculated as the square root of Simpson's diversity index over productive rearrangements. This is the immuneACCESS table as TCRdb keeps it, with only in-frame sequences that have V and J called. A part of the clones is gone; compared with another copy, unresolved V genes explain less than half, and the rest is unexplained. That table gives V, J and clone size, and the DNA gave D and trimming. The sample table records 100,000 to 150,000 clones; roughly 84% of these occur just once. Of the sample, about 1.5% is held by the ten largest clones.

The study at large found these results: The amount of clinical and demographic metadata varied by source and participant and was provided uncurated.

Whole blood was collected in K2EDTA tubes by collaborating institutions according to the institutions' own protocols. For TCRbeta analysis, collaborators shipped samples as frozen whole blood, isolated PBMCs, or DNA extracted from either of those sample types. The rearranged chain carries TRBV6-1 and TRBJ2-2, with 8 bases aligning to TRBD1. The TCR was taken from a man between 60 and 70 years old with acute or convalescent COVID-19. The sample was peripheral blood. The DNA sequence is given as TGTGCCAGCAGTGAACAGGGGGCCTTCGGGACCGGGGAGCTGTTTTTT. This encodes CASSEQGAFGTGELFF.